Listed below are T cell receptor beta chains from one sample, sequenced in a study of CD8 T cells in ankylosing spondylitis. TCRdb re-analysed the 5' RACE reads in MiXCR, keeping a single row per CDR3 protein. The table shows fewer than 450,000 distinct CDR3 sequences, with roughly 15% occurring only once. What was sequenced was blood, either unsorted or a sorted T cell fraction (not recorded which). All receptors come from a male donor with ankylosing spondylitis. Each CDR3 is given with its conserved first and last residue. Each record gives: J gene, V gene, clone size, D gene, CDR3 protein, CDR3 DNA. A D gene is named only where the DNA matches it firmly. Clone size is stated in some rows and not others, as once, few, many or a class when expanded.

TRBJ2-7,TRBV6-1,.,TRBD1,CASKPPGQGAWQYF,TGTGCCAGCAAACCTCCGGGACAGGGGGCATGGCAGTACTTC
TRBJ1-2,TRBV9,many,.,CASSVASSSYGYTF,TGTGCCAGCAGCGTAGCGAGCAGCTCCTATGGCTACACCTTC
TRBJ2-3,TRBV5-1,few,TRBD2,CASSPTSGGPKTQYF,TGCGCCAGCAGCCCGACTAGCGGGGGACCTAAGACGCAGTATTTT
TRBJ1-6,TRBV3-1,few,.,CASSHGGNYNSPLHF,TGTGCCAGCAGCCACGGGGGTAACTATAATTCACCCCTCCACTTT
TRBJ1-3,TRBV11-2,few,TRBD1,CASSLGGTGRGRDTIYF,TGTGCCAGCAGCTTAGGCGGCACGGGGAGGGGGCGCGACACCATATATTTT
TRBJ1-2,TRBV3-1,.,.,CASSLRPWGWNGYTF,TGTGCCAGCAGCCTTCGACCGTGGGGTTGGAATGGCTACACCTTC
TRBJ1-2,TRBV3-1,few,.,CASSLGRGPNYGYTF,TGTGCCAGCAGCCTCGGCAGGGGACCTAACTATGGCTACACCTTC
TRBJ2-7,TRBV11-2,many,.,CASSLERDGPYEQYF,TGTGCCAGCAGCTTAGAACGGGACGGGCCCTACGAGCAGTACTTC
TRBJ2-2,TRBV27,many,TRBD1,CASSFRIGTGKTGELFF,TGTGCCAGCAGTTTTAGGATCGGGACAGGGAAAACCGGGGAGCTGTTTTTT
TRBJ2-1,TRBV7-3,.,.,CASSLVGREQFF,TGTGCCAGCAGCTTAGTCGGGCGTGAGCAGTTCTTC
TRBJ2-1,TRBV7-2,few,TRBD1,CASSTAGQAYNEQFF,TGTGCCAGCAGCACCGCTGGACAGGCTTACAATGAGCAGTTCTTC
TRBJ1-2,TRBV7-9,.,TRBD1,CASSPGQGAGYGYTF,TGTGCCAGCAGCCCGGGACAGGGGGCCGGCTATGGCTACACCTTC
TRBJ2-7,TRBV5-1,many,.,CASSLTEYEQYF,TGCGCCAGCAGCTTGACAGAGTACGAGCAGTACTTC
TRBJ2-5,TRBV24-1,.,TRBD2,CATSAGEVQETQYF,TGTGCCACCAGCGCGGGGGAAGTTCAAGAGACCCAGTACTTC
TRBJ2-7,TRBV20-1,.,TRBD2,CSARTPGTNYEQYF,TGCAGTGCGAGAACCCCCGGGACTAACTACGAGCAGTACTTC
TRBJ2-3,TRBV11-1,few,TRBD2,CASSLGLLIAGSTDTQYF,TGTGCCAGCAGCCTCGGACTACTGATAGCGGGCAGCACAGATACGCAGTATTTT
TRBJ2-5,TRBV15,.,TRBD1,CATSGWLGGLETQYF,TGTGCCACCAGCGGTTGGCTAGGGGGCTTAGAGACCCAGTACTTC
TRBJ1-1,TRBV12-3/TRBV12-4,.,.,CASSFGIGGDTEAFF,TGTGCCAGCAGTTTTGGCATCGGCGGGGACACTGAAGCTTTCTTT
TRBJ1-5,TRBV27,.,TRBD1,CASRAGGNSNQPQHF,TGTGCCAGCAGGGCAGGGGGGAATAGCAATCAGCCCCAGCATTTT
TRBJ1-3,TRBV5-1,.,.,CASSLAGVDSGNTIYF,TGCGCCAGCAGTCTCGCAGGGGTCGACTCTGGAAACACCATATATTTT
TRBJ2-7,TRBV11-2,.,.,CASSLARAADEQYF,TGTGCCAGCAGCTTGGCTAGGGCTGCCGACGAGCAGTACTTC
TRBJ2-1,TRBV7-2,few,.,CASSLAPGSYNEQFF,TGTGCCAGCAGCTTAGCCCCGGGCTCCTACAATGAGCAGTTCTTC
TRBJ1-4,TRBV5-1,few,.,CASSLGQSNEKLFF,TGCGCCAGCAGCCTTGGACAGAGTAATGAAAAACTGTTTTTT
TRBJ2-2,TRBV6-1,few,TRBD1,CASRPDRGRITGELFF,TGTGCCAGCAGGCCCGACAGGGGGCGGATCACCGGGGAGCTGTTTTTT
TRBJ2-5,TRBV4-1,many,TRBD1,CASSQEVTGRETQYF,TGCGCCAGCAGCCAAGAGGTGACAGGGAGAGAGACCCAGTACTTC
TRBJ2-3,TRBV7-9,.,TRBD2,CASRPSGDTDTQYF,TGTGCCAGCAGACCAAGCGGGGACACAGATACGCAGTATTTT
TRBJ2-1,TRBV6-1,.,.,CASKEGGGPEQFF,TGTGCCAGCAAGGAGGGAGGGGGTCCTGAGCAGTTCTTC
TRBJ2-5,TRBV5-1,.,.,CASSPLWGTETQYF,TGCGCCAGCAGTCCCCTTTGGGGTACAGAGACCCAGTACTTC
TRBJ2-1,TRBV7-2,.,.,CASSFRPGGSYNEQFF,TGTGCCAGCAGCTTTCGCCCCGGAGGCTCCTACAATGAGCAGTTCTTC